Listed below are T cell receptor beta chains from one sample, sequenced in a study of T cell changes during pregnancy in multiple sclerosis. Only in-frame clones appear in the TCRdb table, and some are missing; sequencing was by immunoSEQ multiplex PCR. This sample yields about 40,000 clones, of which 90% to 95% are seen a single time; roughly 8% belongs to the top ten. The sequenced sample was CD8+ T cells from peripheral blood mononuclear cells, obtained in the third trimester of pregnancy. The source of these receptors is a female donor with multiple sclerosis, enrolled in a pregnancy study. The CDR3 runs from the conserved cysteine through the conserved F or W. Each record gives: CDR3 protein, CDR3 DNA, J gene, clone size, D gene, V gene, CDR3 length. D genes are given only for firm matches. Clone size is shown for a subset of rows, as once, few, many or a class of expanded clone.

CDR3aa: CASSPGTSGRAKNIQYF
CDR3nt: TGTGCCAGCAGCCCAGGGACTAGCGGGCGGGCCAAAAACATTCAGTACTTC
j_gene: TRBJ2-4
abundance: -
d_gene: TRBD2
v_gene: TRBV7-2
len: 17

CDR3aa: CASQGLAEETQYF
CDR3nt: TGTGCCAGCCAGGGACTAGCGGAAGAGACCCAGTACTTC
j_gene: TRBJ2-5
abundance: -
d_gene: TRBD2
v_gene: TRBV2
len: 13

CDR3aa: CASGLVPRQGANNEQFF
CDR3nt: TGTGCTAGTGGTTTGGTCCCCCGACAGGGGGCCAACAATGAGCAGTTCTTC
j_gene: TRBJ2-1
abundance: -
d_gene: TRBD1
v_gene: TRBV12-5
len: 17

CDR3aa: CASSSGGAEAFF
CDR3nt: TGTGCCAGCAGCTCAGGCGGGGCTGAAGCTTTCTTT
j_gene: TRBJ1-1
abundance: -
d_gene: -
v_gene: TRBV14
len: 12

CDR3aa: CASSQVEDFDEQYF
CDR3nt: TGCGCCAGCAGCCAAGTCGAGGACTTTGACGAGCAGTACTTC
j_gene: TRBJ2-7
abundance: -
d_gene: -
v_gene: TRBV4-1
len: 14

CDR3aa: CAKALAGGNTGELFF
CDR3nt: TGTGCCAAGGCCCTTGCGGGGGGGAACACCGGGGAGCTGTTTTTT
j_gene: TRBJ2-2
abundance: -
d_gene: TRBD2
v_gene: TRBV5-3
len: 15

CDR3aa: CASSTPGQVPIEAFF
CDR3nt: TGTGCCAGCAGCACCCCTGGACAGGTCCCAATTGAAGCTTTCTTT
j_gene: TRBJ1-1
abundance: -
d_gene: -
v_gene: TRBV21-1
len: 15

CDR3aa: CASSEGGTGGESSPLHF
CDR3nt: TGTGCCAGCAGTGAAGGGGGGACAGGGGGGGAAAGTTCACCCCTCCACTTT
j_gene: TRBJ1-6
abundance: medium-sized
d_gene: TRBD1
v_gene: TRBV6-1
len: 17

CDR3aa: CASSYTGAGELFF
CDR3nt: TGTGCCAGCAGCTACACAGGGGCCGGGGAGCTGTTTTTT
j_gene: TRBJ2-2
abundance: -
d_gene: TRBD1
v_gene: TRBV7-6
len: 13

CDR3aa: CASREGPDYEQYF
CDR3nt: TGTGCCAGCAGGGAGGGGCCTGACTACGAGCAGTACTTC
j_gene: TRBJ2-7
abundance: -
d_gene: -
v_gene: TRBV27
len: 13

CDR3aa: CAIRDQQGARTEAFF
CDR3nt: TGTGCCATCAGGGATCAACAGGGGGCGCGAACTGAAGCTTTCTTT
j_gene: TRBJ1-1
abundance: -
d_gene: TRBD1
v_gene: TRBV10-3
len: 15

CDR3aa: CASSLASSDTGELFF
CDR3nt: TGTGCCAGCAGCTTGGCTAGCAGCGACACCGGGGAGCTGTTTTTT
j_gene: TRBJ2-2
abundance: -
d_gene: -
v_gene: TRBV5-4
len: 15

CDR3aa: CASSGLAGGNEQFF
CDR3nt: TGTGCCAGCAGTGGGCTAGCGGGGGGGAATGAGCAGTTCTTC
j_gene: TRBJ2-1
abundance: -
d_gene: TRBD2
v_gene: TRBV6-5
len: 14

CDR3aa: CASRADRNYGYTF
CDR3nt: TGTGCCAGCAGAGCCGACAGGAACTATGGCTACACCTTC
j_gene: TRBJ1-2
abundance: -
d_gene: -
v_gene: TRBV6-1
len: 13

CDR3aa: CASRGQDYEQYF
CDR3nt: TGCGCCAGCAGAGGACAAGACTACGAGCAGTACTTC
j_gene: TRBJ2-7
abundance: -
d_gene: -
v_gene: TRBV4-1
len: 12

CDR3aa: CASQQTVTDTQYF
CDR3nt: TGTGCCAGCCAACAGACGGTTACAGATACGCAGTATTTT
j_gene: TRBJ2-3
abundance: -
d_gene: -
v_gene: TRBV6-1
len: 13

CDR3aa: CASFRQGAFSNQPQHF
CDR3nt: TGTGCCAGCTTTAGACAGGGAGCCTTTAGCAATCAGCCCCAGCATTTT
j_gene: TRBJ1-5
abundance: -
d_gene: TRBD1
v_gene: TRBV25-1
len: 16

CDR3aa: CASSERGGETQYF
CDR3nt: TGTGCCAGCAGTGAAAGGGGGGGAGAGACCCAGTACTTC
j_gene: TRBJ2-5
abundance: once
d_gene: -
v_gene: TRBV2
len: 13

CDR3aa: CASSLGLAGGPNTGELFF
CDR3nt: TGTGCCAGCAGCTTGGGACTAGCGGGGGGCCCTAACACCGGGGAGCTGTTTTTT
j_gene: TRBJ2-2
abundance: -
d_gene: TRBD2
v_gene: TRBV5-4
len: 18

CDR3aa: CASSYRGLGNTIYF
CDR3nt: TGTGCCAGCAGCTACAGGGGGCTAGGAAACACCATATATTTT
j_gene: TRBJ1-3
abundance: -
d_gene: TRBD1
v_gene: TRBV5-4
len: 14

CDR3aa: CASSLDPAPNTGELFF
CDR3nt: TGTGCCAGCAGTTTAGACCCAGCGCCGAACACCGGGGAGCTGTTTTTT
j_gene: TRBJ2-2
abundance: few
d_gene: -
v_gene: TRBV27
len: 16

CDR3aa: CASSYNRGDMDEAFF
CDR3nt: TGTGCCAGCAGTTACAACAGGGGGGATATGGATGAAGCTTTCTTT
j_gene: TRBJ1-1
abundance: -
d_gene: TRBD1
v_gene: TRBV6-5
len: 15

CDR3aa: CASSEASWGLYGYTF
CDR3nt: TGTGCCAGCAGTGAAGCTAGTTGGGGACTTTATGGCTACACCTTC
j_gene: TRBJ1-2
abundance: -
d_gene: -
v_gene: TRBV2
len: 15

CDR3aa: CASSYRGNGVNTIYF
CDR3nt: TGTGCCAGCAGTTACCGTGGGAACGGGGTAAACACCATATATTTT
j_gene: TRBJ1-3
abundance: -
d_gene: -
v_gene: TRBV6-5
len: 15

CDR3aa: CASSLPGGTEAFF
CDR3nt: TGTGCCAGTAGTCTCCCCGGGGGAACTGAAGCTTTCTTT
j_gene: TRBJ1-1
abundance: -
d_gene: -
v_gene: TRBV19
len: 13

CDR3aa: CASSFRYQETQYF
CDR3nt: TGTGCCAGCAGCTTTCGGTACCAAGAGACCCAGTACTTC
j_gene: TRBJ2-5
abundance: -
d_gene: -
v_gene: TRBV7-2
len: 13

CDR3aa: CASSSTSSSSGGIRTDTQYF
CDR3nt: TGTGCCAGCAGCTCAACCTCGTCGTCTAGCGGGGGGATTCGCACAGATACGCAGTATTTT
j_gene: TRBJ2-3
abundance: once
d_gene: TRBD2
v_gene: TRBV13
len: 20

CDR3aa: CASSIRDRGPGQYF
CDR3nt: TGTGCCAGCAGCATCCGGGACAGGGGGCCGGGGCAGTACTTC
j_gene: TRBJ2-7
abundance: -
d_gene: TRBD1
v_gene: TRBV7-2
len: 14

CDR3aa: CASSLDSRRELFF
CDR3nt: TGTGCCAGCAGCTTGGACAGCCGTAGGGAGCTGTTTTTT
j_gene: TRBJ2-2
abundance: -
d_gene: -
v_gene: TRBV5-8
len: 13

CDR3aa: CASSFPGPASDTEAFF
CDR3nt: TGTGCCAGCAGCTTCCCCGGCCCAGCGTCGGACACTGAAGCTTTCTTT
j_gene: TRBJ1-1
abundance: -
d_gene: -
v_gene: TRBV7-8
len: 16

CDR3aa: CAISVPQQGSYGYTF
CDR3nt: TGTGCCATCAGTGTACCACAACAGGGGAGTTATGGCTACACCTTC
j_gene: TRBJ1-2
abundance: -
d_gene: TRBD1
v_gene: TRBV10-3
len: 15

CDR3aa: CASSPPAGRGVDYGYTF
CDR3nt: TGTGCCAGCAGCCCCCCGGCCGGAAGGGGTGTGGACTATGGCTACACCTTC
j_gene: TRBJ1-2
abundance: -
d_gene: -
v_gene: TRBV4-2
len: 17

CDR3aa: CASSEPGQGITNEKLFF
CDR3nt: TGTGCCAGCAGTGAACCGGGACAGGGCATCACTAATGAAAAACTGTTTTTT
j_gene: TRBJ1-4
abundance: -
d_gene: TRBD1
v_gene: TRBV6-1
len: 17

CDR3aa: CASSLDGGGLGWGTQYF
CDR3nt: TGTGCCAGCAGTTTGGATGGGGGGGGACTCGGGTGGGGTACGCAGTATTTT
j_gene: TRBJ2-3
abundance: -
d_gene: TRBD2
v_gene: TRBV27
len: 17

CDR3aa: CASSLSSDRIPNYGYTF
CDR3nt: TGTGCCAGCAGTTTATCAAGCGACAGGATACCTAACTATGGCTACACCTTC
j_gene: TRBJ1-2
abundance: -
d_gene: -
v_gene: TRBV27
len: 17

CDR3aa: CASSGSAHSNQPQHF
CDR3nt: TGTGCCAGCAGTGGAAGCGCCCATAGCAATCAGCCCCAGCATTTT
j_gene: TRBJ1-5
abundance: -
d_gene: -
v_gene: TRBV2
len: 15

CDR3aa: CASSSRDLDAGNTIYF
CDR3nt: TGTGCCAGCAGCTCGAGAGACCTAGACGCTGGAAACACCATATATTTT
j_gene: TRBJ1-3
abundance: -
d_gene: -
v_gene: TRBV13
len: 16

CDR3aa: CASTANTGSEQYF
CDR3nt: TGTGCCAGCACCGCCAATACAGGGTCCGAGCAGTACTTC
j_gene: TRBJ2-7
abundance: once
d_gene: -
v_gene: TRBV6-6
len: 13

CDR3aa: CASSQGGLPSFDEQYF
CDR3nt: TGTGCCAGCAGCCAGGGGGGACTTCCCTCGTTCGACGAGCAGTACTTC
j_gene: TRBJ2-7
abundance: once
d_gene: -
v_gene: TRBV9
len: 16

CDR3aa: CASSLRSGRTDTQYF
CDR3nt: TGTGCCAGCAGCTTGCGGTCCGGGAGGACAGATACGCAGTATTTT
j_gene: TRBJ2-3
abundance: -
d_gene: TRBD2
v_gene: TRBV7-9
len: 15

CDR3aa: CASQSTIYEQYF
CDR3nt: TGTGCCAGCCAGTCCACCATATACGAGCAGTACTTC
j_gene: TRBJ2-7
abundance: -
d_gene: -
v_gene: TRBV25-1
len: 12

CDR3aa: CASSLIAGGQDFSYNEQFF
CDR3nt: TGTGCCAGCAGCTTAATCGCGGGGGGGCAGGATTTCTCCTACAATGAGCAGTTCTTC
j_gene: TRBJ2-1
abundance: -
d_gene: TRBD2
v_gene: TRBV7-6
len: 19

CDR3aa: CATSTPGTDNNEQFF
CDR3nt: TGTGCCACCTCTACTCCCGGGACTGACAACAATGAGCAGTTCTTC
j_gene: TRBJ2-1
abundance: -
d_gene: -
v_gene: TRBV6-4
len: 15

CDR3aa: CASSRRGSYEQYF
CDR3nt: TGTGCCAGTAGTAGGAGAGGGTCCTACGAGCAGTACTTC
j_gene: TRBJ2-7
abundance: -
d_gene: -
v_gene: TRBV19
len: 13

CDR3aa: CASSEALAGGSTDTQYF
CDR3nt: TGTGCCAGCAGTGAAGCCTTAGCGGGGGGAAGCACAGATACGCAGTATTTT
j_gene: TRBJ2-3
abundance: -
d_gene: TRBD2
v_gene: TRBV6-1
len: 17

CDR3aa: CASSVQTDTQYF
CDR3nt: TGTGCCAGCAGCGTTCAAACAGATACGCAGTATTTT
j_gene: TRBJ2-3
abundance: -
d_gene: -
v_gene: TRBV9
len: 12

CDR3aa: CASSLSDNEQFF
CDR3nt: TGTGCCAGCAGCCTCAGTGACAATGAGCAGTTCTTC
j_gene: TRBJ2-1
abundance: -
d_gene: -
v_gene: TRBV9
len: 12

CDR3aa: CASRGFRGSYEQYF
CDR3nt: TGTGCCAGCAGGGGTTTTAGGGGGTCCTACGAGCAGTACTTC
j_gene: TRBJ2-7
abundance: -
d_gene: -
v_gene: TRBV25-1
len: 14

CDR3aa: CASSSGSSNTEAFF
CDR3nt: TGTGCCAGCAGTTCAGGATCGTCGAACACTGAAGCTTTCTTT
j_gene: TRBJ1-1
abundance: -
d_gene: -
v_gene: TRBV5-6
len: 14

CDR3aa: CASSSEGGQGEDYGYTF
CDR3nt: TGTGCCAGCAGCTCAGAGGGGGGACAGGGGGAGGACTATGGCTACACCTTC
j_gene: TRBJ1-2
abundance: few
d_gene: TRBD1
v_gene: TRBV13
len: 17

CDR3aa: CAWSVAGGLIEQYF
CDR3nt: TGTGCCTGGAGTGTAGCAGGGGGCCTTATCGAGCAGTACTTC
j_gene: TRBJ2-7
abundance: -
d_gene: TRBD1
v_gene: TRBV30
len: 14

CDR3aa: CASSKSGYGYTF
CDR3nt: TGTGCCAGCAGTAAATCAGGGTACGGCTACACCTTC
j_gene: TRBJ1-2
abundance: -
d_gene: -
v_gene: TRBV27
len: 12